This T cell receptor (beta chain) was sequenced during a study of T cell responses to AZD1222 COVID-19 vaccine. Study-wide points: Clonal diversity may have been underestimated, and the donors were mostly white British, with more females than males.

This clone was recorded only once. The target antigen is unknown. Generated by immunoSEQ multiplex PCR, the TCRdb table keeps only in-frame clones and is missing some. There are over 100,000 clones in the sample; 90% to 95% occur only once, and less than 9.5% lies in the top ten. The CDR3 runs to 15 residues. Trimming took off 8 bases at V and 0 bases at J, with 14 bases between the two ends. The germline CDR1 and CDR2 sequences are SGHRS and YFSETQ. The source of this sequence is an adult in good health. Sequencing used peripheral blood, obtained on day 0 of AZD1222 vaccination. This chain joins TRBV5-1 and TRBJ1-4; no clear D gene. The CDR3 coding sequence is TGCGCCAGTTCCCAGAGAAAAGCAACTAATGAAAAACTGTTTTTT. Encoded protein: CASSQRKATNEKLFF.